This entry is about one T cell receptor beta chain. This clonotype has a handful of counts. The clone's antigen remains unknown. There are no base qualities to consult, and no much larger clone falls within one base. Stable Graves' hyperthyroidism was defined as no progression to ophthalmopathy during 18 months of follow-up. Hyperthyroidism patients were newly diagnosed, had a disease duration of under 2 months, and were aged 18 to 65 years. Any patient with an uncontrolled infection, another autoimmune disease, pregnancy or lactation was excluded. Diagnoses were established on the basis of clinical symptoms, serum thyroxine and TRAb, thyroid ultrasound, and orbital computed tomography. PBMCs were isolated from about 9.2 ml of fresh peripheral blood by Ficoll-Paque density gradient centrifugation. Total RNA was extracted using Trizol reagent, and RNA quality was assessed on an Agilent 2100 Bioanalyzer.

These data belong to a study of T cells in Graves' hyperthyroidism and ophthalmopathy (dated 2019 in TCRdb). For the study in its entirety: Peripheral blood was collected at initial diagnosis, before any treatment. In addition, the study compared T-cell repertoires in thyroid tissue and in blood from five to seven Graves' hyperthyroidism patients. The 75 to 100 discovery patients were divided at random into training and test sets in a 7:3 ratio. The paper reports TCR Vbeta CDR3 sequencing of more than 120 peripheral blood samples: over 40 ophthalmopathy, under 80 hyperthyroidism and approximately 17 progressor patients. To identify TCR V-J signatures that set the groups apart, the researchers used a discovery cohort of more than 95 patients, made up of 43 with Graves' ophthalmopathy and some 55 with stable Graves' hyperthyroidism. An independent validation cohort of 18 to 20 hyperthyroidism patients and approximately 16 patients who later progressed to ophthalmopathy tested prospective prediction of ophthalmopathy. After sampling, hyperthyroidism patients received methimazole starting at 30 mg daily, and ophthalmopathy patients received high-dose intravenous methylprednisolone. The paper's findings and limits, for the study overall: Sample size was not statistically predetermined, and blinding of investigators to group allocation was not performed. In validation, the model predicted progression to ophthalmopathy a median of about 6.5 months before onset, with approximately 70% sensitivity and about 72% specificity. Most expanded thyroid clonotypes (frequency above 0.001) were also detected in blood, a finding suggesting that blood repertoires may reflect thyroid immune responses. A 13 V-J signature model separated ophthalmopathy from stable hyperthyroidism, with 87.88% sensitivity and 81% to 82% specificity in cross-validation and 80%/75% in testing.

The TCR beta CDR3 regions were amplified from the RNA transcripts. For the first round of RT-PCR on the TCR CDR3, the HTBI primer set was used together with the Qiagen OneStep RT-PCR kit. The libraries were constructed in a second round of multiplex PCR and then size-selected and purified. Sequencing of the libraries was done on an Illumina HiSeq2000 using paired-end 100 bp reads. The published analysis was carried out like this. SOAPnuke was used to process the raw data, removing reads that contained adapters or uncalled bases, had a mean Phred below 15, or lacked an exact match to the constant primer or identifier. High-quality paired reads were merged with COPE v1.2.5, and unique nucleotide sequences were defined as clonotypes. MiTCR v1.1 was used to align the clonotypes against IMGT TRBV, TRBD and TRBJ reference segments. The analysis was restricted to V-J combinations with a frequency above 0.0001, which together covered approximately 99% of the repertoires. The TCS score was defined as F50 (clonal expansion) divided by E x V (chaos), with BLOSUM62-based TCRdist calculated between CDR3 peptides within each V-J. Welch's t-statistics and random forest reduced fewer than 550 V-J features to under 15, which were used in a naive Bayes classifier (R e1071). The public reads were run again by TCRdb, first through fastp at Q25 and then through MiXCR, and only productive beta chains were kept. All rows with the same CDR3 protein become a single entry with the most common DNA and genes. TCRdb's processing, not the study's, gives the V and J calls here. Here the sample has about 590,000 distinct CDR3 sequences; 15% to 18% occur a single time. The ten top clones hold under 8% of the sample.

Material for sequencing was blood. This receptor was identified in a young woman with Graves' hyperthyroidism.

The nucleotides read TGTGCCAGCAGCCAAGCTCTCGGGAGGGACGACGAGCAGTACTTC. Its translation reads: CASSQALGRDDEQYF. The chain uses TRBV4-2 and TRBJ2-7; TRBD2 lines up with 8 middle nucleotides. CDR3 length: 15 amino acids, cysteine to phenylalanine. The read is trimmed to its CDR3 DNA, 45 bases read in frame from base 1. The germline V gene yields LGHNA for CDR1 and YNFKEQ for CDR2. Unmatched junction bases come to 7, with V trimmed by 1 base and J by 5 bases.